The rows below give T cell receptor beta chains drawn from one sample of a study of shared clonotypes between healthy human individuals. The method was immunoSEQ multiplex PCR; TCRdb's version includes in-frame clones alone and lacks a portion of them. Of about 2 million clones in the sample, around 96% were seen once. Sequenced input: naive CD8+ T cells sorted from blood. These receptors were collected from a man aged 18 to 35 in good health. The CDR3 runs from the conserved cysteine through the conserved F or W. Clone size is given for some rows only: seen once, a few or many times, or a class if the clone is expanded.

j_call clone_size v_call cdr3_aa
TRBJ1-1 . TRBV6-1 CASSEVGVDTEAFF
TRBJ2-7 . TRBV5-1 CASSSPGQGPYEQYF
TRBJ1-4 . TRBV7-8 CASSLNLLDEKLFF
TRBJ2-5 . TRBV6-5 CASSSGGTETQYF
TRBJ1-2 . TRBV6-5 CASRQGVSYGYTF
TRBJ2-1 . TRBV19 CASSLWDRGRDEQFF
TRBJ1-3 . TRBV2 CASSGTGAGNTIYF
TRBJ2-1 . TRBV29-1 CSVEGEATYNEQFF
TRBJ1-2 . TRBV7-9 CASSFNYYGYTF
TRBJ1-1 . TRBV30 CAWDGTVGANTEAFF
TRBJ2-5 . TRBV29-1 CSVEDSYQETQYF
TRBJ1-6 . TRBV9 CASSVGGTGNSPLHF
TRBJ1-4 . TRBV7-9 CASSSDPNEKLFF
TRBJ2-7 . TRBV11-2 CASSPSSGTLRFEQYF
TRBJ1-5 once TRBV19 CASNPDRYQPQHF
TRBJ2-3 . TRBV9 CASSVAVGWADTQYF